This passage covers 5 T cell receptor beta chains from one sample sequenced in a study of Graves' ophthalmopathy and Graves' hyperthyroidism. RNA transcripts yielded amplified TCR beta CDR3 regions. Amplification began with first-round RT-PCR using HTBI primers, then second-round multiplex PCR was performed. TCRdb fed the multiplex PCR reads into MiXCR, producing one record per CDR3 protein. Found here are some 160,000 distinct CDR3 sequences, just under 40% of them singletons; the top ten hold 7.5% to 10%. Material: peripheral blood. Receptors were obtained from a young man with Graves' ophthalmopathy.

This clonotype was detected many times. This CDR3 reads CASSPGDSYTEAFF. For the CDR3, the DNA is TGTGCCAGCAGTCCCGGGGACAGTTACACTGAAGCTTTCTTT. The rearrangement uses TRBV6-5 and TRBJ1-1, with 7 bases matching TRBD1. The CDR3 consists of 14 residues. Per germline, CDR1 MNHEY and CDR2 SVGAGI. V trimming: 5 bases; J trimming: 3 bases; junction bases outside the gene matches: 6.

The chain recombines TRBV6-2 or TRBV6-3 with TRBJ1-1, with a weak D call TRBD1 (5 bases). This CDR3 has 13 amino acids. Trimming took 0 bases from V and 10 from J, leaving 12 bases between them. The germline CDR1 and CDR2 sequences are MNHEY and SVGEGT. CDR3 in amino acids: CASSYSIRGAAFF. DNA for the CDR3: TGTGCCAGCAGTTACTCTATCCGGGGCGCAGCTTTCTTT.

This rearrangement joins TRBV28 to TRBJ2-5; D unclear. Germline CDR1 is MDHEN and CDR2 is SYDVKM. The CDR3 length is 16 residues. Trimming removed 6 bases at V and 5 bases at J, with 22 bases between. DNA of the CDR3: TGTGCCAGCAGGAGCCCATCTGACAAGGACGGGGAGACCCAGTACTTC. Translated: CASRSPSDKDGETQYF.

This clonotype was counted ten times or more. This chain uses TRBV7-2 with TRBJ2-7; 9 bases are shared with TRBD1. Germline trimming cut 5 bases from V and 4 bases from J; bases unmatched to any gene: 9. The CDR3 has 15 amino acids. Germline CDR1 and CDR2: SGHTA and FQGNSA. The CDR3 reads CASSRRQGDKYEQYF. The CDR3 DNA follows: TGTGCCAGCAGCCGCAGACAGGGGGATAAATACGAGCAGTACTTC.

This clonotype was detected ten times or more. A junction boundary mismatches the germline segment, possibly from a read error. The chain has TRBV6-5 and TRBJ1-5; 7 positions agree with TRBD1. This CDR3 comprises 14 residues. The germline gives CDR1 MNHEY, CDR2 SVGAGI. CDR3 nucleotide sequence: TGTGCCAGCAGTAACTCAGGGGGTAATCAGCCCCAGCATTTT. This translates into CASSNSGGNQPQHF.